Below are 27 T cell receptor beta chains sequenced from a single sample in a study of T cells in Graves' hyperthyroidism and ophthalmopathy. TCR beta CDR3 region amplification was performed from RNA transcripts. A set of HTBI primers served as the primers for a first-round RT-PCR of the TCR CDR3. TCRdb re-analysed the multiplex PCR reads in MiXCR, keeping a single row per CDR3 protein. The data hold approximately 350,000 distinct CDR3 sequences, with roughly 15% observed a single time. Sequenced sample: blood. The source is a woman aged 60-70 years with Graves' ophthalmopathy.

This clonotype has at least ten counts. The V gene is TRBV7-8, the J gene TRBJ2-1; 10 bases are a match to TRBD2. The ends lost 1 base at V and 7 bases at J; junction bases unmatched: 7. This CDR3 contains 16 residues. The germline V gene encodes CDR1 SGHVS and CDR2 FQNEAQ. DNA of the CDR3: TGTGCCAGCAGCTTAGAAGGGGCTAGCGGGAGAAATGAGCAGTTCTTC. This codes for CASSLEGASGRNEQFF. Complete variable domain (other parts from reference TRBV7-8 and TRBJ2-1): GAGVSQSPRYKVAKRGQDVALRCDPISGHVSLFWYQQALGQGPEFLTYFQNEAQLDKSGLPSDRFFAERPEGSVSTLKIQRTQQEDSAVYLCASSLEGASGRNEQFFGPGTRLTVL.

In this sample, this clonotype turned up a few times. This chain connects TRBV5-6 to TRBJ1-1; 8 bases fit TRBD1. Trimming at V came to 4 bases and at J to 6 bases, leaving 8 bases not matched to a gene. CDR3 length equals 14 residues. Germline V CDR1 and CDR2: SGHDT, YYEEEE. The CDR3 reads CASSTKTGDAEAFF. The CDR3 region has the DNA TGTGCCAGCAGCACGAAGACAGGGGACGCTGAAGCTTTCTTT.

Ten or more counts support this clonotype. V is TRBV4-1 and J is TRBJ1-2; D is possibly TRBD1 (6 bases). Between the trimmed V and J ends, which lost 4 bases and 4 bases, there was a span of 10 bases. The CDR3 extends over 13 amino acids. The germline V gene encodes CDR1 MGHRA and CDR2 YSYEKL. The CDR3 loop reads CASSRGGGYGYTF. The CDR3 bases are TGCGCCAGCAGCCGGGGAGGGGGCTATGGCTACACCTTC.

This clonotype showed up many times. The V and J genes are TRBV5-1 and TRBJ2-1, with a possible D match to TRBD2 (6 bases). Germline V lookup: CDR1 SGHRS, CDR2 YFSETQ. V lost 3 bases to trimming and J lost 10 bases, with 17 bases between them. The CDR3 totals 14 residues. The CDR3 nucleotides are TGCGCCAGCAGCTGGGGGACTTCGAGTCGGGAGCAGTTCTTC. Residues: CASSWGTSSREQFF.

This clonotype showed up many times. V usage is TRBV7-3 and J usage is TRBJ2-7; 7 bases map to TRBD2. The CDR3 has 13 amino acids. The germline CDR1 and CDR2 sequences are SGHTA and FQGTGA. The ends lost 4 bases at V and 7 bases at J; junction bases unmatched: 7. CDR3 protein: CASSSKAGGEQYF. CDR3 nucleotide sequence: TGTGCCAGCAGCTCAAAGGCCGGGGGGGAGCAGTACTTC.

The chain employs TRBV5-1 and TRBJ2-1, with TRBD2 identical over 11 bases. The junction had 6 bases not matched to a gene; V was cut back by 1 base and J by 12 bases. CDR1 and CDR2 (germline): SGHRS, YFSETQ. CDR3 size: 14 residues. The DNA for the CDR3 is TGCGCCAGCAGCTTGTCTCCTCTAGCGGGAGGGCAGTTCTTC. Translation: CASSLSPLAGGQFF. Combining the CDR3 with reference TRBV5-1 and TRBJ2-1 gives the whole variable domain KAGVTQTPRYLIKTRGQQVTLSCSPISGHRSVSWYQQTPGQGLQFLFEYFSETQRNKGNFPGRFSGRQFSNSRSEMNVSTLELGDSALYLCASSLSPLAGGQFFGPGTRLTVL.

The chain joins TRBV6-1 to TRBJ2-3, with D possibly being TRBD1 (8 bases). This CDR3 is 14 amino acids long. Germline V gives CDR1 MNHNS, CDR2 SASEGT. Between the trimmed V and J ends, which lost 7 bases and 3 bases, there was a span of 14 bases. The DNA for the CDR3 is TGTGCCAGCATTTCACAGGGGGGGACAGATACGCAGTATTTT. This gives the protein CASISQGGTDTQYF.

This clonotype occurred many times. CDR3 region: CASSSGTEENIQYF. The CDR3 DNA reads as TGCGCCAGCAGCTCCGGGACGGAGGAAAACATTCAGTACTTC. The chain couples TRBV5-1 to TRBJ2-4; D could derive from TRBD1 or TRBD2 (5 bases each). Trimming left V 3 bases short and J 5 bases short, with 12 bases between. The CDR3 is 14 residues long. CDR1 and CDR2 from the germline V gene are SGHRS and YFSETQ.

This clonotype was counted at least ten times. The V and J genes are TRBV5-1 and TRBJ2-1; the match to TRBD2 covers 7 bases. The CDR3 consists of 15 residues. The V segment lost 4 bases and the J segment 8 bases; nucleotides outside the gene matches: 12. CDR1 and CDR2 from the germline V gene are SGHRS and YFSETQ. CDR3 nucleotide sequence: TGCGCCAGCAGCCTTCGGAGCGGGGAGGGTCATGAGCAGTTCTTC. The encoded protein is CASSLRSGEGHEQFF.

This clonotype came up many times. The rearrangement joins TRBV28 to TRBJ1-2, with D possibly being TRBD1 (5 bases). Trimming removed 5 bases from V and 4 bases from J, with 11 bases in between. The germline V gene has CDR1 MDHEN and CDR2 SYDVKM. The CDR3 loop spans 13 amino acids. CDR3 nucleotides: TGTGCCAGCAGTACAGGAATGAGCTATGGCTACACCTTC. It is translated as CASSTGMSYGYTF.

This clonotype was counted only a few times. The chain recombines TRBV9 with TRBJ2-7, with D perhaps being TRBD1 or TRBD2 (5 bases each). Trimming pared 0 bases from V and 6 bases from J, leaving 7 bases between. Per germline, CDR1 SGDLS and CDR2 YYNGEE. This CDR3 is 12 amino acids long. Here the CDR3 reads CASSVGGAEQYF. CDR3 nucleotides: TGTGCCAGCAGCGTAGGAGGGGCCGAGCAGTACTTC. Using reference TRBV9 and TRBJ2-7 for the parts outside the CDR3, the full variable domain is DSGVTQTPKHLITATGQRVTLRCSPRSGDLSVYWYQQSLDQGLQFLIQYYNGEERAKGNILERFSAQQFPDLHSELNLSSLELGDSALYFCASSVGGAEQYFGPGTRLTVT.

This clonotype was counted at least ten times. The chain employs TRBV7-6 and TRBJ2-1, with TRBD1 as a possible D gene (6 bases). The germline V gene encodes CDR1 SGHVS and CDR2 FNYEAQ. The CDR3 is 12 amino acids. V was clipped by 5 bases and J by 8 bases, with 10 bases between them. The CDR3 is CASSEQGDEQFF. The DNA for the CDR3 is TGTGCCAGCAGCGAACAGGGCGATGAGCAGTTCTTC.

In DNA form, the CDR3 reads TGCAGCGTCGGGGGGGACGAGCAGTACTTC. Translated: CSVGGDEQYF. The chain combines TRBV29-1 with TRBJ2-7, with 8 bases identical to TRBD2. The CDR3 extends over 10 amino acids. Germline V gene data show CDR1 as SQVTM and CDR2 as ANQGSEA. The junction had 0 bases not matched to a gene; V was cut back by 6 bases and J by 5 bases.

This clonotype was counted between two and nine times. This chain connects TRBV28 to TRBJ1-5, with TRBD1 as a possible D gene (5 bases). The CDR3 sequence is 14 residues long. V shed 8 bases and J shed 4 bases, with 15 bases lying between them. CDR1 is MDHEN, CDR2 SYDVKM, per germline. DNA of the CDR3: TGTGCCAGCTTAACGGCTGCAGGGAATCAGCCCCAGCATTTT. It is translated as CASLTAAGNQPQHF.

The V gene is TRBV30, the J gene TRBJ2-7; D might be TRBD2 (5 bases). CDR3 length: 13 amino acids. The germline CDR1 and CDR2 sequences are GTSNPN and SVGIG (reference sequence). V dropped 0 bases and J dropped 3 bases, with 9 bases sitting between them. The CDR3, as DNA: TGTGCCTGGAGTGTGAGTGGAGGCTACGAGCAGTACTTC. It translates to CAWSVSGGYEQYF. The whole variable domain, remainder taken from reference TRBV30 and TRBJ2-7, is SQTIHQWPATLVQPVGSPLSLECTVEGTSNPNLYWYRQAAGRGLQLLFYSVGIGQISSEVPQNLSASRPQDRQFILSSKKLLLSDSGFYLCAWSVSGGYEQYFGPGTRLTVT.

This clonotype was counted many times. This chain joins TRBV12-3 or TRBV12-4 and TRBJ2-3; a possible D gene is TRBD2 (5 bases). CDR3 length equals 14 residues. V was pared by 5 bases and J by 6 bases, with 15 bases between. In nucleotides, the CDR3 is TGTGCCAGCAGTGGAGATGGACTCTTGGATACGCAGTATTTT. It encodes CASSGDGLLDTQYF.

This clonotype was recorded many times. The J gene is TRBJ2-1, the V gene TRBV20-1; 9 nucleotides match TRBD2. Germline-derived CDR1 and CDR2 are DFQATT and SNEGSKA (reference sequence). The CDR3 is 19 amino acids. J was trimmed by 0 bases and V by 4 bases; bases with no gene match: 16. The CDR3 protein is CSATGLISGSWSSYNEQFF. The CDR3 nucleotides read TGCAGTGCTACCGGCCTTATTAGCGGGAGTTGGAGCTCCTACAATGAGCAGTTCTTC.

The chain links TRBV24-1 to TRBJ2-1; 8 nucleotides match TRBD1. The CDR3 consists of 14 residues. Germline-derived CDR1 and CDR2 are KGHDR and SFDVKD. The V and J ends lost 0 bases and 9 bases, in that order; junction bases with no gene match: 3. CDR3 sequence reads: CATSDLGTGFEQFF. CDR3 sequence (DNA): TGTGCCACCAGTGATTTGGGGACAGGTTTTGAGCAGTTCTTC.

The V gene is TRBV29-1, the J gene TRBJ2-3; TRBD2 is a possible D gene (6 bases). The germline gives CDR1 SQVTM, CDR2 ANQGSEA. Trimming removed 6 bases from V and 0 bases from J, with 16 bases in between. The CDR3 runs to 15 residues. The CDR3 protein is CSVVPAGTSTDTQYF. The CDR3 DNA follows: TGCAGCGTCGTTCCGGCGGGAACTAGCACAGATACGCAGTATTTT.

The sample holds many counts of this clonotype. This chain uses TRBV18 with TRBJ2-4; 7 positions match TRBD1. CDR1 and CDR2 from the germline V gene are KGHSH and LQKENI. V was pared by 6 bases and J by 0 bases, with 8 bases of the junction left unmatched. The CDR3 extends over 16 amino acids. The CDR3 DNA reads TGTGCCAGCTCTCCCGAGACAGGGCTAGCCAAAAACATTCAGTACTTC. Translation: CASSPETGLAKNIQYF.

This clonotype was counted many times. The chain uses TRBV7-8 and TRBJ1-2; 8 bases line up with TRBD1. The CDR3 sequence is 15 residues long. After removal of 6 bases from V and 2 bases from J, the junction contained 8 bases not matched to a gene. Germline V gene data show CDR1 as SGHVS and CDR2 as FQNEAQ. The CDR3 spells CASSPRTGTNYGYTF. The DNA of the CDR3 is TGTGCCAGCAGTCCTCGGACAGGGACCAACTATGGCTACACCTTC.

Points on this clonotype: This clone may be a read error of a much larger clone one base away. This chain links TRBV18 with TRBJ2-5, with a possible D match to TRBD1 (5 bases). CDR1 and CDR2 (germline): KGHSH, LQKENI. The CDR3 consists of 15 residues. The CDR3 DNA is TGTGCCGGCTCACCACCGGGCAGGGTGCAAGAGACCCAGTACTTC. Translation gives CAGSPPGRVQETQYF.

This clonotype was observed at least ten times. The rearrangement joins TRBV28 to TRBJ2-5; unclear D gene. CDR1 is MDHEN, CDR2 SYDVKM, per germline. The CDR3 has 13 residues. The germline V and J ends were trimmed by 2 bases and 7 bases, with 11 bases remaining between them. CDR3 in amino acids: CASSLSSKGTQYF. The CDR3 nucleotides read TGTGCCAGCAGTTTAAGTTCCAAGGGGACCCAGTACTTC.

V and J are TRBV19 and TRBJ2-3, with a tentative D call TRBD2 (5 bases). Germline values: CDR1 LNHDA, CDR2 SQIVND (reference sequence). V was pared by 8 bases and J by 3 bases, with 9 bases between. The CDR3 covers 12 residues. The CDR3 reads CASGRVTDTQYF. CDR3 sequence (DNA): TGTGCCAGTGGGAGAGTGACAGATACGCAGTATTTT.

In this sample, this clonotype turned up many times. CDR3 region: CASSLTSGSETQYF. The CDR3 coding sequence is TGTGCCAGCAGCCTCACTAGCGGGAGTGAGACCCAGTACTTC. The chain links TRBV7-9 to TRBJ2-5; the match to TRBD2 covers 11 bases. Unmatched junction bases numbered 4, after V lost 5 bases and J lost 5 bases. This CDR3 is built from 14 residues. The V gene's germline CDR1 is SEHNR and CDR2 FQNEAQ (reference sequence).

This clonotype occurred a few times. This rearrangement joins TRBV28 to TRBJ1-5; D not resolved. CDR1 and CDR2 (germline): MDHEN, SYDVKM. The V and J ends lost 7 bases and 0 bases respectively, with 10 bases between them. The CDR3 extends over 14 amino acids. The CDR3 bases are TGTGCCAGCAAGGGAAGGTTTAGCAATCAGCCCCAGCATTTT. This encodes CASKGRFSNQPQHF.

This clonotype has more than one count but fewer than ten. This rearrangement joins TRBV7-9 to TRBJ2-1; D unresolved. Trimming left V 7 bases short and J 7 bases short, with 23 bases between. CDR1 and CDR2 (germline): SEHNR, FQNEAQ (reference sequence). There are 16 residues in the CDR3. The CDR3 here is CASTYSSRHKGNEQFF. Here the CDR3 DNA reads TGTGCCAGCACCTACTCGTCGCGTCATAAGGGAAATGAGCAGTTCTTC.